This TCR beta chain was recovered during a study of CD8 T cells in ankylosing spondylitis. Study findings and constraints: Reportedly, disease-linked clones are significantly enriched in ankylosing spondylitis patients' matched synovial fluid. Apparently characteristic of ankylosing spondylitis blood was a TCR beta motif (about 8 highly homologous variants). Several of the motif variants were reported before in synovial fluid and blood from reactive arthritis.

This CDR3 has 14 residues. The ends were cut back, 3 bases at V and 5 bases at J, with 10 bases in the middle. This clonotype was seen only a few times. Its specificity is unknown. It was by quantitative 5'-RACE with molecular barcodes that TCR beta libraries were made. TCRdb recomputed calls from the 5' RACE reads with MiXCR, one row per CDR3 protein. Of a few hundred thousand distinct CDR3 sequences in the sample, about a fifth were seen once. V usage is TRBV12-3 or TRBV12-4 and J usage is TRBJ2-2; tentatively, D is TRBD2 (6 bases). The TCR comes from a male donor with ankylosing spondylitis. Sequenced sample: blood, either unsorted or a sorted T cell fraction (not recorded which). The chain's CDR3 is CASSFRRETGELFF. CDR3 coding DNA: TGTGCCAGCAGTTTCAGGAGGGAGACCGGGGAGCTGTTTTTT.